A selection of T cell receptor beta chains follows, all from one sample in a study of human T cells and chemical hapten exposure. TCRdb passed the RACE reads through MiXCR, listing each CDR3 protein once. This table holds around 120,000 distinct CDR3 sequences, approximately 14% found once. The source was whole blood, collected in connection with sensitization to the hapten diphenylcyclopropenone (DPC). These receptors were obtained from a man aged 18 to 29 with alopecia areata. Some clones in this sample may be carry-over from other donors' samples. CDR3s include the opening cysteine and the closing phenylalanine or tryptophan. A D gene is named only where the DNA matches it firmly. Clone size is not always given. Where it is, it says once, few, many or a class for expanded clones.

>TRBJ2-2|NA|TRBV7-6|few
TGTGCCAGCAGCTTAGCAGGAGAGTACACCGGGGAGCTGTTTTTT
CASSLAGEYTGELFF
>TRBJ2-1|NA|TRBV7-2|NA
TGTGCCAGCAGCGTCGGGGCATACAATGAGCAGTTCTTC
CASSVGAYNEQFF
>TRBJ2-1|NA|TRBV12-5|NA
TGTGCTAGTGGTTTGGTAATGACTTCGGGGAGGTCCTACAATGAGCAGTTCTTC
CASGLVMTSGRSYNEQFF
>TRBJ1-1|NA|TRBV9|many
TGTGCCAGCAGCGTAGCTGGGCAGGACGCTGAAGCTTTCTTT
CASSVAGQDAEAFF
>TRBJ2-7|NA|TRBV9|few
TGTGCCAGCAGCCCGCGTCTGACAGAAGCCTACGAGCAGTACTTC
CASSPRLTEAYEQYF
>TRBJ1-2|NA|TRBV5-8|NA
TGTGCCAGCAGCGAATATGTCCGGCGGAGTTATGGCTACACCTTC
CASSEYVRRSYGYTF
>TRBJ1-1|TRBD1|TRBV3-1|NA
TGTGCCAGCAGCCAATGGGACAGAAACACTGAAGCTTTCTTT
CASSQWDRNTEAFF
>TRBJ1-1|NA|TRBV18|few
TGTGCCAGCTCACCAACCAGCCCCAGGGGTTGGACTGAAGCTTTCTTT
CASSPTSPRGWTEAFF
>TRBJ2-7|TRBD1|TRBV19|NA
TGTGCCAGTAGTAGCCGGGGACAGTACGTCTACGAGCAGTACTTC
CASSSRGQYVYEQYF
>TRBJ1-4|NA|TRBV4-3|few
TGCGCCAGCAGCCAAAACGGACAGTTTCGTGAAAAACTGTTTTTT
CASSQNGQFREKLFF
>TRBJ2-7|NA|TRBV3-1|few
TGTGCCAGCAGCCAAGCTAGAACCTCCTACGAGCAGTACTTC
CASSQARTSYEQYF
>TRBJ2-1|TRBD1|TRBV4-3|few
TGCGCCAGCAGTTTCGACAGGGACAATGAGCAGTTCTTC
CASSFDRDNEQFF
>TRBJ1-1|NA|TRBV29-1|few
TGCAACGCCCTGGGACCTCTGAACACTGAAGCTTTCTTT
CNALGPLNTEAFF
>TRBJ2-5|TRBD2|TRBV9|few
TGTGCCAGCAGCTCCCGGACGTTAGCGGGTGGCCAAGAGACCCAGTACTTC
CASSSRTLAGGQETQYF
>TRBJ2-1|NA|TRBV5-1|few
TGCGCCAGCAGCTTGTCCCGGACAGCTAAGAATGAGCAGTTCTTC
CASSLSRTAKNEQFF
>TRBJ2-2|NA|TRBV11-3|few
TGTGCCAGCAGCTCTCCCTATCGAGACACCGGGGAGCTGTTTTTT
CASSSPYRDTGELFF
>TRBJ1-1|NA|TRBV6-5|few
TGTGCCAGCAGTTACTTACCCGGGGAAAGGGGCACTGAAGCTTTCTTT
CASSYLPGERGTEAFF
>TRBJ2-1|NA|TRBV24-1|NA
TGTGCCACCAAAGGACAGTCCAATGAGCAGTTCTTC
CATKGQSNEQFF
>TRBJ1-4|TRBD1|TRBV9|few
TGTGCCAGCAGTCCGGGACAGGGTGTACCTAATGAAAAACTGTTTTTT
CASSPGQGVPNEKLFF
>TRBJ2-7|NA|TRBV5-4|NA
TGTGCCAGCAGCTTGGCAAGGTCAGGGAAAGGCACCTACGAGCAGTACTTC
CASSLARSGKGTYEQYF
>TRBJ1-2|NA|TRBV12-3/TRBV12-4|NA
TGTGCCAGCAGTTTAAGGTCAGGGGAAACCTATGGCTACACCTTC
CASSLRSGETYGYTF
>TRBJ1-1|NA|TRBV7-2|few
TGTGCCAGCAGCCAACATATGGCGGTAAGCACTGAAGCTTTCTTT
CASSQHMAVSTEAFF
>TRBJ1-1|TRBD1|TRBV20-1|few
TGCAGTGCGACACCGGGACAGCCCACTGAAGCTTTCTTT
CSATPGQPTEAFF
>TRBJ1-1|NA|TRBV6-5|many
TGTGCCAGCAGTTACATTTGGGGGGACCCGATGAACACTGAAGCTTTCTTT
CASSYIWGDPMNTEAFF
>TRBJ1-1|NA|TRBV10-3|NA
TGTGCCATCAGCGCCGGGACAATCGTCACTGAAGCTTTCTTT
CAISAGTIVTEAFF
>TRBJ2-2|TRBD1|TRBV20-1|NA
TGCAGTGCTAGAGCTGGGACAGGGGACACCGGGGAGCTGTTTTTT
CSARAGTGDTGELFF
>TRBJ1-2|TRBD1|TRBV7-9|NA
TGTGCCAGCAGCGCTCAGGGGACAGGATATGGCTACACCTTC
CASSAQGTGYGYTF
>TRBJ1-2|TRBD1|TRBV29-1|few
TGCAGCGTTGGAACAGGGGTGAAGAGCTATGGCTACACCTTC
CSVGTGVKSYGYTF
>TRBJ2-3|TRBD2|TRBV20-1|NA
TGCAGTGCTCCCACCGGTGCGCGGGGGGTCACAGATACGCAGTATTTT
CSAPTGARGVTDTQYF
>TRBJ2-1|TRBD1|TRBV10-3|NA
TGTGCCATCAGTGGTTTACAGGGGTTGGGGTACAATGAGCAGTTCTTC
CAISGLQGLGYNEQFF
>TRBJ2-4|NA|TRBV6-2/TRBV6-3|NA
TGTGCCAGCAGTGCCTTGGGGGAGGAAGGAGCCAAAAACATTCAGTACTTC
CASSALGEEGAKNIQYF
>TRBJ1-1|NA|TRBV10-3|many
TGTGCCATCCGTAAGGATGGGGGGCGCACTGAAGCTTTCTTT
CAIRKDGGRTEAFF
>TRBJ2-5|TRBD2|TRBV20-1|few
TGCAGTGCTAGTACGGCTAGCGGGGGGTCAGTCCAAGAGACCCAGTACTTC
CSASTASGGSVQETQYF
>TRBJ2-5|NA|TRBV6-2/TRBV6-3|NA
TGTGCCACCTCCGGGACCCTGGTGGGAGAGACCCAGTACTTC
CATSGTLVGETQYF
>TRBJ2-1|TRBD2|TRBV7-3|few
TGTGCCAGCAGCTCGGGGGGGCCTAGCTCCTACAATGAGCAGTTCTTC
CASSSGGPSSYNEQFF
>TRBJ1-6|NA|TRBV4-1|NA
TGCGCCAGCAGCCAAACCTTACATAATTCACCCCTCCACTTT
CASSQTLHNSPLHF
>TRBJ1-1|NA|TRBV7-6|few
TGTGCCAGCAGCTTAAATGGATTGAACACTGAAGCTTTCTTT
CASSLNGLNTEAFF
>TRBJ2-3|NA|TRBV5-1|many
TGTGCCAGCAGTTCCTTTACGGATACGCAGTATTTT
CASSSFTDTQYF
>TRBJ1-2|NA|TRBV3-1|few
TGTGCCAGCAGCCAGGCCGGGACAAGTTATGGCTACACCTTC
CASSQAGTSYGYTF
>TRBJ2-2|NA|TRBV5-1|NA
TGCGCCAGCAGCTTGTTTGGGGAGAACACCGGGGAGCTGTTTTTT
CASSLFGENTGELFF
>TRBJ1-1|TRBD1|TRBV9|once
TGTGCCAGCAGCGAGACAGGGAAAGAAGCTTTCTTT
CASSETGKEAFF
>TRBJ1-1|NA|TRBV12-2|NA
TGTGCAAGTCGCTTAGACCGAAGCAGTAGACAGAACACTGAAGCTTTCTTT
CASRLDRSSRQNTEAFF
>TRBJ1-5|NA|TRBV12-3/TRBV12-4|NA
TGTGCCAGCAGTGACGCGGGTATTCAGCCCCAGCATTTT
CASSDAGIQPQHF
>TRBJ2-3|NA|TRBV7-9|many
TGTGCCAGCAGCGATGACAGGCCTCCAGATACGCAGTATTTT
CASSDDRPPDTQYF
>TRBJ1-2|NA|TRBV12-3/TRBV12-4|few
TGTGCCAGCAGTCTGACACGGACTCGCGCCTATGGCTACACCTTC
CASSLTRTRAYGYTF
>TRBJ1-5|NA|TRBV9|few
TGTGCCAGCAGCGCACATCAGGATCAGCCCCAGCATTTT
CASSAHQDQPQHF
>TRBJ2-2|TRBD1|TRBV7-9|NA
TGTGCCAGCAGCTTAGTTGGGACAGCCACCGGGGAGCTGTTTTTT
CASSLVGTATGELFF
>TRBJ2-3|TRBD2|TRBV18|NA
TGTGCCAGCTCACCCCTAGCGGGGGGCACAGATACGCAGTATTTT
CASSPLAGGTDTQYF
>TRBJ1-1|TRBD1|TRBV7-6|many
TGTGCCAGCAGCTCCACTCCCCCAGGGGGCTCGGTGAACACTGAAGCTTTCTTT
CASSSTPPGGSVNTEAFF
>TRBJ1-3|NA|TRBV15|few
TGTGCCACCGCGTCCGGGACGCTCTCTGGAAACACCATATATTTT
CATASGTLSGNTIYF
>TRBJ2-7|NA|TRBV4-3|many
TGCGCCAGCAGCCTCGTGACTGGCTCCTACGAGCAGTACTTC
CASSLVTGSYEQYF
>TRBJ2-7|NA|TRBV10-1|NA
TGCGCCAGCAGTGAAAGGAGCTCCTACGAGCAGTACTTC
CASSERSSYEQYF
>TRBJ2-7|NA|TRBV6-5|few
TGTGCCAGCAGTGCCCATAGAGGAGGGGCGAGCTCCTACGAGCAGTACTTC
CASSAHRGGASSYEQYF